The rows below give T cell receptor beta chains drawn from one sample of a study of T cell changes during pregnancy in multiple sclerosis. The repertoire was sequenced with immunoSEQ multiplex PCR; TCRdb's copy has only in-frame clones and lacks some. Among some 50,000 clones listed, approximately 87% were seen once. Sequencing used peripheral blood, obtained in the first trimester of pregnancy. The receptors were gathered from a female donor in good health, enrolled as a control in a pregnancy study. CDR3s include the opening cysteine and the closing phenylalanine or tryptophan. The D gene is left open where the match is weak. Size is omitted from some rows. Given values are once, few, many or a class for expanded clones.

TRBV14	NA	NA	TRBJ1-2	TGTGCCAGCAGCCAAGCGCTACAGGGAAATGGCTACACCTTC	CASSQALQGNGYTF
TRBV27	NA	NA	TRBJ2-7	TGTGCCAGCAGTTTTGGGCTGGTGGAGTACTTC	CASSFGLVEYF
TRBV27	NA	TRBD2	TRBJ2-1	TGTGCCAGCAGTGGGGGACTAGCGGGAGGAGAGCAGTTCTTC	CASSGGLAGGEQFF
TRBV19	NA	TRBD2	TRBJ2-1	TGTGCCAGTAGGAGGAGACTAGCGGGGGACAATGAGCAGTTCTTC	CASRRRLAGDNEQFF
TRBV18	NA	TRBD1	TRBJ2-7	TGTGCCAGCTCATCGACAGGGTCTATACACCAATCCTACGAGCAGTACTTC	CASSSTGSIHQSYEQYF
TRBV7-2	NA	NA	TRBJ2-3	TGTGCCAGCAGCCCCGTATCTACGGGGGGCTCTTGGACAGATACGCAGTATTTT	CASSPVSTGGSWTDTQYF
TRBV19	NA	TRBD2	TRBJ2-3	TGTGCCAGTAGTAACTCGCGGGGGGGCTCCGGCGATACGCAGTATTTT	CASSNSRGGSGDTQYF
TRBV4-1	NA	NA	TRBJ1-1	TGCGCCAGCAGCCAAGTGTGGCAGGGGAGCACTGAAGCTTTCTTT	CASSQVWQGSTEAFF
TRBV11-2	NA	TRBD2	TRBJ2-1	TGTGCCAGCAGCTCTCTAGCGGGAAACTACAATGAGCAGTTCTTC	CASSSLAGNYNEQFF
TRBV19	once	TRBD2	TRBJ2-1	TGTGCCAGTAGTATTAGGAGCGGGGGGGAATACAATGAGCAGTTCTTC	CASSIRSGGEYNEQFF
TRBV7-9	NA	NA	TRBJ1-3	TGTGCCAGCAGCTTACAGGTCTCTGGAAACACCATATATTTT	CASSLQVSGNTIYF
TRBV19	NA	NA	TRBJ2-7	TGTGCCAGTAGAGGACAGTTCTCCTACGAGCAGTACTTC	CASRGQFSYEQYF
TRBV5-1	NA	TRBD2	TRBJ2-3	TGCGCCAGCAGTCGGGGGGGGGCAGGGAGCACAGATACGCAGTATTTT	CASSRGGAGSTDTQYF
TRBV13	NA	TRBD2	TRBJ2-2	TGTGCCAGCAGCCCGAACTCCCTAGGACTAGCGGAACAGAACACCGGGGAGCTGTTTTTT	CASSPNSLGLAEQNTGELFF
TRBV18	NA	NA	TRBJ2-3	TGTGCCAGCTCCCCCAGTATACAGGGCACAGATACGCAGTATTTT	CASSPSIQGTDTQYF
TRBV1	NA	NA	TRBJ2-1	TGCACCAGCAGCCAAGCCCCGGGACTAGACAATGAGCAGTTCTTC	CTSSQAPGLDNEQFF
TRBV7-2	NA	NA	TRBJ1-5	TGTGCCAGCAGCTTAGCTACTTCCAGCAATCAGCCCCAGCATTTT	CASSLATSSNQPQHF
TRBV13	once	NA	TRBJ2-7	TGTGCCAGCAGCTTACAGGACAGACTCTACGAGCAGTACTTC	CASSLQDRLYEQYF
TRBV5-1	NA	NA	TRBJ2-1	TGCGCCAGCAGCCCCCAGGGCGCCGGAGGGAATGAGCAGTTCTTC	CASSPQGAGGNEQFF
TRBV29-1	NA	TRBD1	TRBJ1-5	TGCAGCACTGGGACAGGTAGCAATCAGCCCCAGCATTTT	CSTGTGSNQPQHF
TRBV7-9	NA	NA	TRBJ2-5	TGTGCCAGCAGCTCGCAAGAGACCCAGTACTTC	CASSSQETQYF
TRBV29-1	NA	TRBD2	TRBJ2-3	TGCAGCGTCCCAACTAGCGGGAGGAGCACAGATACGCAGTATTTT	CSVPTSGRSTDTQYF
TRBV6-5	NA	TRBD1	TRBJ1-2	TGTGCCAGCAGTTCCCGGGACAGGGATGGCTACACCTTC	CASSSRDRDGYTF
TRBV28	few	NA	TRBJ1-1	TGTGCCAGCAACAGTCTCAGGGCCACTGAAGCTTTCTTT	CASNSLRATEAFF
TRBV18	NA	TRBD2	TRBJ2-2	TGTGCCAGCTCACCCCTAACGGGAGGAGAGACCGGGGAGCTGTTTTTT	CASSPLTGGETGELFF
TRBV27	NA	NA	TRBJ2-1	TGTGCCAGCAGTCTAGGGCCGGACAGCTTCAATGAGCAGTTCTTC	CASSLGPDSFNEQFF
TRBV6-5	NA	TRBD2	TRBJ2-3	TGTGCCAGCAGTTACCGGCCTAGCGGGATTTCTGATACGCAGTATTTT	CASSYRPSGISDTQYF
TRBV7-3	NA	NA	TRBJ1-1	TGTGCCAGCAGCGCGGGACGGGTGAACACTGAAGCTTTCTTT	CASSAGRVNTEAFF
TRBV4-3	once	TRBD2	TRBJ2-7	TGCGCCAGCAGCCTTCTAGCGGGAGGCGAGCAGTACTTC	CASSLLAGGEQYF
TRBV5-4	once	TRBD2	TRBJ2-1	TGTGCCAGCAACGTGGACGGCGGGAGCTCCTACAATGAGCAGTTCTTC	CASNVDGGSSYNEQFF
TRBV7-9	NA	NA	TRBJ1-5	TGTGCCAGCAGCTTGGCTGGCCAGCCCCAGCATTTT	CASSLAGQPQHF
TRBV6-5	NA	NA	TRBJ2-3	TGTGCCAGCAGTTACGGGGATACGGGGGCAGATACGCAGTATTTT	CASSYGDTGADTQYF
TRBV7-3	NA	TRBD1	TRBJ2-3	TGTGCCAGCAGCGCATTAGGGGGCATAACAGATACGCAGTATTTT	CASSALGGITDTQYF
TRBV27	NA	TRBD1	TRBJ1-2	TGTGCCAGCAGTCCTTATCGACAGGGCAATCCCTATGGCTACACCTTC	CASSPYRQGNPYGYTF
TRBV28	NA	TRBD1	TRBJ1-2	TGTGCCCACAGGGACAGGGGGCTACGAAGGGACTATGGCTACACCTTC	CAHRDRGLRRDYGYTF
TRBV19	once	TRBD1	TRBJ2-7	TGTGCCAGTAGAACCGGACAGGCCTCCTACGAGCAGTACTTC	CASRTGQASYEQYF
TRBV4-3	NA	NA	TRBJ1-4	TGCGCCAGCAGCCAAGAGAGGAGGAGATTAGAAAAACTGTTTTTT	CASSQERRRLEKLFF
TRBV28	NA	NA	TRBJ1-2	TGTGCCAGCAGTTTGAAGACAGACTATGGCTACACCTTC	CASSLKTDYGYTF
TRBV11-3	NA	TRBD2	TRBJ2-5	TGTGCCAGTTCGCTACGGCGAGGGACTAGCGGGAGTGAGGGGGAGACCCAGTACTTC	CASSLRRGTSGSEGETQYF
TRBV10-3	once	TRBD1	TRBJ2-7	TGTGCCATCCAAGGACAGGCCTCCTACGAGCAGTACTTC	CAIQGQASYEQYF
TRBV2	NA	TRBD2	TRBJ2-7	TGTGCCAGCAGAGAGACACTTAGCGGGGCCACCTACGAGCAGTACTTC	CASRETLSGATYEQYF
TRBV29-1	NA	NA	TRBJ1-2	TGCAGCGTTGAGGGGGCCTATGGCTACACCTTC	CSVEGAYGYTF
TRBV14	once	TRBD2	TRBJ2-5	TGTGCCAGCAGCCACAGGGGACTAGCGGGGGAAGAGACCCAGTACTTC	CASSHRGLAGEETQYF
TRBV5-1	NA	TRBD1	TRBJ1-4	TGCGCCAGCAGCTTGCAGACAGGGGGCAGGGAAAAACTGTTTTTT	CASSLQTGGREKLFF
TRBV5-1	NA	NA	TRBJ2-2	TGCGCCAGCAGCTTGACAGTCACCGGGGAGCTGTTTTTT	CASSLTVTGELFF
TRBV9	NA	TRBD2	TRBJ2-5	TGTGCCAGCAGCCCGCAGCGGGGGGGGGCGAAGACCCAGTACTTC	CASSPQRGGAKTQYF
TRBV19	NA	NA	TRBJ1-4	TGTGCCAGTGGCGGGGGGGCGGGTCGCGATGAAAAACTGTTTTTT	CASGGGAGRDEKLFF
TRBV15	once	TRBD2	TRBJ2-5	TGTGCCACCAGCAGAGATTCGCTAGCGGGAGTAAGCTCGACGGAGACCCAGTACTTC	CATSRDSLAGVSSTETQYF
TRBV6-4	few	NA	TRBJ2-3	TGTGCCAGCAGTGACTCGAAAGGGGGGGCAGATACGCAGTATTTT	CASSDSKGGADTQYF
TRBV27	NA	NA	TRBJ1-5	TGTGCCAGCAGTTTTAGTTTCAATCAGCCCCAGCATTTT	CASSFSFNQPQHF
TRBV7-9	NA	TRBD1	TRBJ1-1	TGTGCCAGCAGCTTCCAGGGGGCCGCCCGAAACACTGAAGCTTTCTTT	CASSFQGAARNTEAFF
TRBV19	NA	TRBD2	TRBJ2-5	TGTGCCAGTAGTGCGGGACTAGGAGAGACCCAGTACTTC	CASSAGLGETQYF